This T cell receptor (beta chain) originates from a study of multiple sclerosis patients with progressive multifocal leukoencephalopathy. The study's findings and limits: Most PML patients had lower entropy, suggesting less diverse TRB repertoires. No common TRBV or TRBJ usage or pairing appeared at PML.

The time point here: time of PML onset. Detection of JC virus DNA in cerebrospinal fluid confirmed PML diagnosed from clinical and MRI findings. PML in natalizumab-treated patients developed after between roughly 15 and 60 months of natalizumab therapy. TCRdb's table, derived via immunoSEQ multiplex PCR, lists solely in-frame clones and lacks some. The data contain under 35,000 clones, 87% of them seen just once; the ten biggest clones take up approximately 5.2%. Worth noting for this clone: The antigen remains undetermined.

The CDR3 length is 16 residues. Losses at the gene ends were 4 bases for V and 1 base for J; bases not matched to a gene: 6. Germline values: CDR1 MNHNY, CDR2 SVGAGI (reference sequence). The specimen was PBMCs, collected from a patient treated with natalizumab. The clonotype originates from a woman between 40 and 50 years old with progressive multifocal leukoencephalopathy. This chain joins TRBV6-6 and TRBJ2-1, with 8 bases that match TRBD1. The CDR3 loop reads CASSSHRGKSYNEQFF. The CDR3 DNA reads TGTGCCAGCAGTTCCCACAGGGGGAAATCCTACAATGAGCAGTTCTTC.